This TCR beta chain stems from a study of cytomegalovirus exposure and HLA in healthy donors (TCRdb year 2017). The study in broad terms: An earlier analysis of some 550 of the donors reported approximately 270 Gb of sequence data and 120 million or so unique TCR beta sequences from some 180 million T cells. About 280 gigabases of sequencing data and about 92 million unique TCR sequences made up an early release that covered nearly 650 HLA-typed donors. Among the roughly 400 genotyped donors, more than 70% belonged to the genetic ancestry cluster associated with self-reported Caucasian donors. The aim of the study was to test whether cataloging public T cell receptors could identify signatures of past pathogen exposure. Using immunosequencing, the study profiled T cell repertoires from roughly 650 subjects and related those repertoires to cytomegalovirus serostatus. Besides the first cohort of approximately 710 subjects, a separate validation cohort made up of around 120 different subjects was used. The study combined high-throughput TCR immunosequencing, statistical association of individual TCRs with disease status, and machine learning to predict cytomegalovirus infection status. A later analysis re-examined previously published TCR beta repertoires from 610 or so donors and added high-resolution HLA genotyping to investigate patterns of TCR occurrence. Rather than drawing on any new phenotypic data, the later analysis identified candidate immune exposures from TCR beta sequences and the way those sequences occurred across donors. In an earlier analysis of a few hundred of the donors, high-throughput TCR beta sequencing was used to judge whether each TCR beta V gene segment behaved as functional or pseudogenic. Donor age, sex, ethnicity and CMV serostatus were collected together with the repertoire data. A later genetic analysis used genome-wide SNP genotypes for about 65% of the roughly 670 donors, treating that subset as a discovery cohort. All discovery cohort repertoires had been generated on a single sequencing platform. Class I and class II HLA loci were covered by the typing at four-digit resolution. The number of typed donors differed by locus: roughly 629-640 for A, B, C, DRB1 and DQB1; approximately 520 for DQA1; some 590 for DPA1; and about 450 for DPB1. Roughly 5 DR-DQ haplotypes were treated as single units for association and clustering because of strong linkage in the cohort. Among approximately 370 genotyped donors of the cohort, an average of around 250,000 unique TCR beta nucleotide sequences was sequenced per donor, of which 15% to 20% were non-productive.

The cohort comprised around 690 healthy bone marrow donors. All cohort members were sampled while nominally healthy, although unrecorded immune exposures were likely present. The donor was CMV seropositive and belonged to the group of 250 to 300 seropositive cohort members. A peripheral blood sample was collected from each donor, and TCR beta sequencing was performed on peripheral blood mononuclear cells. Genomic DNA was extracted from the blood cell samples with the Qiagen DNeasy Blood Extraction Kit. As regards this clone: Its antigen is not yet known. No base quality information exists; no much larger clone differs at one position.

Library creation used the immunoSEQ multiplex PCR assay. The multiplex PCR relied on a mix of 60 forward primers for TCR Vbeta segments and 13 reverse primers for TCR Jbeta segments. Amplification of the CDR3 region of rearranged TCR beta genes was performed with a multiplex PCR assay on genomic DNA. Amplified TCR beta libraries were sequenced as 87-base-pair reads on the Illumina HiSeq System. The authors' analysis ran thus. A later analysis counted around 72 million unique TCR beta chains across the roughly 700 repertoires, and approximately 11 million of these chains were shared by at least two donors. A nearest-neighbor algorithm error-corrected the raw reads and collapsed the reads into unique sequences, merging closely related sequences to remove PCR and sequencing errors. CDR3 sequences were aligned to IMGT reference sequences to assign V, D and J gene segments. For a sequence to be retained, a match of at least six nucleotides to both a V gene segment and a J gene segment was required. Rearrangements were called productive when the CDR3 lacked stop codons and stayed in frame with V and J; all others were non-productive. CDR3 was defined by IMGT convention, running from the second conserved V-encoded cysteine to the conserved J-encoded phenylalanine. The earlier analysis of about 610 of the donors excluded any sequence lacking an unambiguous match to a single V gene segment. In an earlier analysis of approximately 590 of the donors, V segments were called functional above 56.7% productive rearrangements and were called segregating when the between-donor standard deviation exceeded 5%. A statistical classification framework was built to diagnose cytomegalovirus status from the catalog of TCR beta chain sequences. In a later analysis, TCR nucleotide sequences were compared against IMGT/GENE-DB human TR gene sequences so that V and J genes could be assigned. Using the TCRdist pipeline, a later analysis assigned CDR3 sequences along with most-parsimonious VDJ recombination scenarios. A later analysis defined each TCR beta chain by its CDR3 amino acid sequence plus V-gene family, and excluded reads lacking a unique V-gene family. A later analysis removed 550 to 700 highly shared, low-generation-probability nucleotide sequences to deal with suspected cross-contamination and a sequencing artifact. For each public chain, a later analysis derived a clonal expansion index from normalized ranks of inferred template counts within each repertoire. In a later analysis, generation probabilities were computed with a VDJ recombination model fitted to out-of-frame rearrangements, and the resulting probabilities were checked against IGoR. Hypergeometric tests were used in a later analysis to score TCR-TCR, TCR-HLA and TCR-CMV co-occurrence, with a repertoire-size bias correction applied to the TCR pairs. A later analysis estimated false discovery rates by permuting HLA or CMV assignments 20 times. In a later analysis, co-occurring TCRs were grouped using DBSCAN, and TCRdist sequence similarity was added for clustering within HLA-allele-positive subsets. Repertoires with fewer than 30,000 or more than 120,000 public chains were left out of co-occurrence clustering, as were five repertoires with anomalous nucleotide sharing. TCRdb carries this immuneACCESS record with in-frame sequences only. Its versions omit some clonotypes, under half of them owing to an unresolved V gene in the studies checked, with the rest unexplained. V and J calls and clone size come straight from that table; D and trimming were deduced from the DNA. The sample profile shows some 140,000 clones; approximately 79% of them were found once. 8.8% of the sample belongs to the ten largest clones.

Broad study findings and their caveats: According to a later genetic analysis, donors in an Asian-associated ancestry cluster had fewer N-insertions in productive TCRs than the approximately 700-donor mean. The study listed 150 to 200 TCR beta chains as associated with cytomegalovirus. Linkage disequilibrium might explain the correlated functional status among segregating V segments, but an unknown experimental factor could not be excluded. A later analysis associated about 16,000 TCR beta sequences with specific HLA alleles at a false discovery rate of 0.05. According to a later analysis, parvovirus B19, influenza, CMV and Epstein-Barr virus appeared linked to several top co-occurrence clusters. It was suggested by the authors that the approach could potentially be generalized to other disease states and immunological phenotypes. The cohort was sequenced for TCR beta chains only, and without alpha or paired-chain data the features that could be detected were limited. A further reported finding was that TCR beta sequences accurately predicted the HLA-A and HLA-B alleles for most subjects in the first cohort. A later genetic analysis associated a missense DCLRE1C variant with V-gene and J-gene trimming of TCR beta chains, and an independent cohort replicated the association. The earlier analysis of some 560 of the donors excluded roughly 17 rarely observed V segments, including chromosome 9 orphons, because counts were too low. The classifier was reported to diagnose cytomegalovirus status with high specificity and sensitivity in both the original and validation cohorts. In a later analysis, most CMV-associated TCR beta chains were found to appear HLA-restricted, with HLA associations seemingly driven largely by CMV exposure. In a later analysis, HLA-associated TCR beta chains were found to be more clonally expanded and to have lower generation probabilities than equally common non-associated chains. Immune exposure information for the cohort was limited to CMV serostatus. A cluster of highly shared sequence variants was judged likely to be a technical artifact of the sequencing pipeline. In vitro tests confirmed that a few of the cytomegalovirus-associated TCR beta chains recognize cytomegalovirus antigens. When HLA alleles, especially DR and DQ, strongly co-occurred, TCR associations were difficult to assign to individual alleles. Most TCR sequences were observed very rarely across donors, whereas some public TCRs were present in many individuals. According to a later analysis, TCR association rates differed among HLA loci, with DRB1 alleles showing the most associated TCRs and HLA-C alleles showing the fewest. In an earlier analysis of 587 of the donors, most TCR beta V segments appeared in productive rearrangements about 90% or about 30% of the time, broadly matching IMGT annotations. The 87-base-pair reads could not distinguish some IMGT-functional V segments, including TRBV6-2 and TRBV6-3, so those segments were excluded. Because HLA typing was unavailable for some donors at each locus, only the typed subset was used in association tests. The presence/absence analyses assumed that sequencing depth was roughly uniform across donors, and that assumption may not be true.

The V end loses 6 bases and the J end loses 3 bases, and a stretch of 18 bases separates them. The germline V gene specifies MNHEY as CDR1 and SVGAGI as CDR2. Measured from the cysteine to the phenylalanine, the CDR3 is 15 residues long. The read is trimmed to its CDR3 DNA, 45 bases read in frame from base 1. The rearranged segments are TRBV6-5 and TRBJ2-7, and the D gene may be TRBD2, 5 bases matching. The receptor was isolated from a woman in her forties or fifties in good health and CMV-seropositive. The sample consisted of PBMCs. The bases are TGTGCCAGCAGCCGACCGGAGGTCGGTTACTACGAGCAGTACTTC. It specifies CASSRPEVGYYEQYF.